This T cell receptor beta chain was recorded in a study of CD8 T cells in ankylosing spondylitis. Study-wide results and caveats: Disease-linked clones were reportedly significantly enriched in matched ankylosing spondylitis synovial fluid.

TCRdb re-called the 5' RACE reads through MiXCR, storing one row per CDR3 protein. The profile covers approximately 250,000 distinct CDR3 sequences, with 20% to 30% appearing a single time and around 0.64% taken by the ten largest. Germline CDR1 DFQATT, CDR2 SNEGSKA (reference sequence). The V gene lost 5 bases and the J gene lost 4 bases, with 12 bases spanning the gap. CDR3 length: 12 amino acids. In regard to this clonotype: Its antigen is unknown. It may be a read error: a sequence one base away is much more abundant. Likely a read error: the CDR3 ends without its conserved phenylalanine or tryptophan.

Sequences were obtained from blood, either unsorted or a sorted T cell fraction (not recorded which). This TCR was recovered from a male donor with ankylosing spondylitis or in good health (not recorded which). This chain connects TRBV20-1 to TRBJ2-7, with D perhaps TRBD1 (6 bases). CDR3 sequence: CSASGTKYEQYL. The CDR3 nucleotides are TGCAGTGCTTCCGGGACAAAGTACGAGCAGTACTTA.